The present T cell receptor (beta chain) was sequenced within a study of T cell repertoires in cytomegalovirus infection. Overall study: Both a matching HLA type and CMV infection were indicated by public TCR beta signatures.

CDR1 and CDR2 (germline): MGHRA, YSYEKL. V gave up 4 bases and J gave up 7 bases, with 17 bases separating them. This CDR3 is 15 amino acids long. This clonotype showed up just a few times. Its matching antigen is unknown. TCRdb independently ran MiXCR on the reads; one entry per CDR3 protein. Here the sample spans approximately 500,000 distinct CDR3 sequences, roughly a third being singletons. Findings and limits, study-wide: Cumulated frequencies of public TCR beta families served to identify carriers of CMV plus the relevant HLA.

The specimen comprised cultured PBMCs, sampled from culture after CMV antigen stimulation. This sequence joins TRBV4-1 and TRBJ2-1, with D perhaps TRBD1 (6 bases). This clonotype was sampled from a human donor in good health (CMV status not recorded). Some clones in this sample may be carry-over from other donors' samples. The CDR3 region has the DNA TGCGCCAGCAGCCCGGAGGCAGGGGCGCTAAATGAGCAGTTCTTC. It is translated as CASSPEAGALNEQFF.